By sample fraction, the clone carrying this T cell receptor beta chain is medium-sized. No antigen is known for it. Original processing methods: Building a distant-metastasis classifier for papillary thyroid cancer drew on CDR3 differences across clinicopathological groups. MiXCR was used by TCRdb to re-call the PCR reads. In this record, the V and J calls reflect TCRdb's handling and not the investigators' own analysis. Here the sample spans about 40,000 clones, over 9.5% being singletons. Germline lookup yields CDR1 MNHEY and CDR2 SVGEGT. The CDR3 extends over 19 amino acids. The V segment lost 2 bases and the J segment 3 bases; nucleotides outside the gene matches: 12. The entire patient cohort was treatment-naive prior to thyroid surgery. This sample was included in a study of metastatic and nonmetastatic thyroid tumors. Turning to the study itself: Repertoires from malignant and benign thyroid patients were compared across blood and tumor or nodule tissue.

Findings and caveats of the study: Significantly greater TCR beta diversity was reportedly found in malignant thyroid tumors than in benign nodules (in blood and tumor).

The chain links TRBV6-2 or TRBV6-3 to TRBJ2-1, with TRBD2 matching 11 bases. This receptor was obtained from a female donor with papillary thyroid cancer or a benign thyroid nodule (not recorded which). Some clones in this sample may be carry-over from other donors' samples. The specimen was blood. CDR3 in amino acids: CASSYPGTSGPLNYNEQFF. The CDR3 DNA follows: TGTGCCAGCAGTTACCCTGGGACTAGCGGACCTCTGAACTACAATGAGCAGTTCTTC.